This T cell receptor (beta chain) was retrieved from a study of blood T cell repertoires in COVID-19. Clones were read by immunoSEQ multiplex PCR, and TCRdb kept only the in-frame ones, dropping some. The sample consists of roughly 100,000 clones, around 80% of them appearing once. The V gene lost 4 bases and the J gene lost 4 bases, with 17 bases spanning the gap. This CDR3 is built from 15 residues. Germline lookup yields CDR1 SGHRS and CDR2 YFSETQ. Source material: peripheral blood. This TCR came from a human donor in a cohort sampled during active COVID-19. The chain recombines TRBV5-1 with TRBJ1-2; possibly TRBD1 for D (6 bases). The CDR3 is CASSPGGRQVYGYTF. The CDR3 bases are TGCGCCAGCAGCCCGGGGGGCAGGCAGGTCTATGGCTACACCTTC.